These 26 T cell receptor beta chains came from one sample sequenced in a study of cytomegalovirus exposure and HLA in healthy donors. Produced via immunoSEQ multiplex PCR; TCRdb's table is partial and in-frame only. This repertoire shows over 110,000 clones, about 88% found once; its top ten account for roughly 9.4%. The sequenced material came from PBMCs. These receptors were collected from a man in his late teens or twenties in good health and CMV-seropositive.

The V gene is TRBV7-8, the J gene TRBJ2-5, with D maybe TRBD2 (6 bases). This CDR3 region has 18 residues. Germline assignment: CDR1 SGHVS and CDR2 FQNEAQ. V was cut by 5 bases and J by 2 bases, with 24 bases left in between. In nucleotides, the CDR3 is TGTGCCAGCAGCCCCCCCATCCGTTGGGGGGAAGGGCAAGAGACCCAGTACTTC. Its protein is CASSPPIRWGEGQETQYF. Drawing the rest from reference TRBV7-8 and TRBJ2-5, the complete variable domain is GAGVSQSPRYKVAKRGQDVALRCDPISGHVSLFWYQQALGQGPEFLTYFQNEAQLDKSGLPSDRFFAERPEGSVSTLKIQRTQQEDSAVYLCASSPPIRWGEGQETQYFGPGTRLLVL.

The gene calls are TRBV5-1 and TRBJ1-5; possibly TRBD1 for D (5 bases). V dropped 2 bases and J dropped 7 bases, with 16 bases sitting between them. The CDR3 consists of 15 residues. The V gene's germline CDR1 is SGHRS and CDR2 YFSETQ. The CDR3 DNA reads TGCGCCAGCAGCTTCGATGGGGGGGAGGTCCAGCCCCAGCATTTT. Translated: CASSFDGGEVQPQHF.

The chain links TRBV11-2 to TRBJ1-1; TRBD1 might be the D (6 bases). This CDR3 comprises 14 residues. Trimming took off 1 base at V and 3 bases at J, with 9 bases between the two ends. Germline assignment: CDR1 SGHAT and CDR2 FQNNGV. CDR3 DNA sequence: TGTGCCAGCAGCTTAGGGGACATCTACACTGAAGCTTTCTTT. It codes for CASSLGDIYTEAFF.

The V call is TRBV15, the J call TRBJ2-2, with TRBD2 matching 8 bases. The CDR3 loop spans 19 amino acids. The J segment lost 1 base and the V segment lost 0 bases, leaving 10 bases of the junction unmatched. CDR1 and CDR2 (germline): LNHNV, YYDKDF (reference sequence). The CDR3 DNA reads as TGTGCCACCAGCAGAGATTCGTTCGCGCTAGCGGGGAACACCGGGGAGCTGTTTTTT. This sequence encodes CATSRDSFALAGNTGELFF.

The chain combines TRBV11-2 with TRBJ2-7; TRBD1 agrees at 7 bases. Looked up from germline, CDR1 is SGHAT and CDR2 is FQNNGV. J gave up 5 bases and V 6 bases, and 13 bases lay outside the gene matches. The CDR3 totals 15 residues. The CDR3 is CASRESGGVSNEQYF. CDR3 DNA sequence: TGTGCCAGCAGGGAATCAGGGGGTGTGTCAAACGAGCAGTACTTC.

The genes are TRBV5-5 and TRBJ1-4; D unresolved. Germline V gene sequence: CDR1 SGHKS, CDR2 YYEKEE (reference sequence). V lost 3 bases and J 4 bases, leaving 13 bases between the germline ends. The CDR3 covers 15 residues. The CDR3 sequence is CASSYGRYLNEKLFF. In DNA, the CDR3 is TGTGCCAGCAGCTACGGGAGGTACCTTAATGAAAAACTGTTTTTT.

The rearrangement joins TRBV5-1 to TRBJ2-7; 8 nucleotides line up with TRBD1. Germline values: CDR1 SGHRS, CDR2 YFSETQ. Trimming at V came to 4 bases and at J to 0 bases, leaving 3 bases not matched to a gene. The CDR3 loop spans 14 amino acids. CDR3 nucleotide sequence: TGCGCCAGCAGCCTCAGGGGGCCCTCCTACGAGCAGTACTTC. It yields the protein CASSLRGPSYEQYF.

This sequence joins TRBV5-4 and TRBJ1-2; D ambiguous. Germline values: CDR1 SGHNT, CDR2 YYREEE (reference sequence). This CDR3 comprises 13 residues. Trimming took 3 bases from V and 8 from J, leaving 14 bases between them. The CDR3 loop reads CASSSTNSGGYTF. The CDR3, as DNA: TGTGCCAGCAGCTCAACAAACAGCGGCGGCTACACCTTC.

V is TRBV19 and J is TRBJ1-5; 8 nucleotides match TRBD1. The germline V gene encodes CDR1 LNHDA and CDR2 SQIVND (reference sequence). The CDR3 consists of 17 residues. After removal of 1 base from V and 9 bases from J, the junction contained 14 bases not matched to a gene. CDR3 amino acids: CASSIVGQGTFRGPQHF. In nucleotides, the CDR3 is TGTGCCAGTAGTATAGTAGGACAGGGTACATTTCGGGGGCCCCAGCATTTT. The full variable domain, in which reference TRBV19 and TRBJ1-5 provide the parts outside the CDR3, is DGGITQSPKYLFRKEGQNVTLSCEQNLNHDAMYWYRQDPGQGLRLIYYSQIVNDFQKGDIAEGYSVSREKKESFPLTVTSAQKNPTAFYLCASSIVGQGTFRGPQHFGDGTRLSIL.

The chain links TRBV6-5 to TRBJ1-2; TRBD1 might be the D (5 bases). The ends were cut back, 5 bases at V and 7 bases at J, with 17 bases in the middle. The CDR3 is 14 residues long. Germline V CDR1 and CDR2: MNHEY, SVGAGI. This CDR3 reads CASSDRGSWGGYTF. CDR3 coding DNA: TGTGCCAGCAGTGATAGGGGTTCTTGGGGTGGCTACACCTTC.

V is TRBV11-2 and J is TRBJ2-7; D gene uncertain. The germline V gene encodes CDR1 SGHAT and CDR2 FQNNGV. CDR3 length: 12 residues. The ends were cut back, 3 bases at V and 6 bases at J, with 9 bases in the middle. The DNA for the CDR3 is TGTGCCAGCAGCTTCGGTCGCGGCGAGCAGTACTTC. It specifies CASSFGRGEQYF. Based on the CDR3 plus reference TRBV11-2 and TRBJ2-7, the full variable domain is EAGVAQSPRYKIIEKRQSVAFWCNPISGHATLYWYQQILGQGPKLLIQFQNNGVVDDSQLPKDRFSAERLKGVDSTLKIQPAKLEDSAVYLCASSFGRGEQYFGPGTRLTVT.

The rearrangement links TRBV7-2 to TRBJ2-3; 9 nucleotides match TRBD2. The trim removed 3 bases at V and 6 bases at J, leaving 13 bases unmatched. The CDR3 loop spans 17 amino acids. Germline CDR1 reads SGHTA; CDR2 reads FQGNSA. The CDR3, as DNA: TGTGCCAGCAGCTTGTCGGGTGCGGGGGGGAAATTGGATACGCAGTATTTT. This translates into CASSLSGAGGKLDTQYF.

This rearrangement joins TRBV7-8 to TRBJ2-3; the match to TRBD2 covers 8 bases. CDR3 length: 16 residues. Germline values: CDR1 SGHVS, CDR2 FQNEAQ. V lost 2 bases and J lost 8; bases outside the gene matches: 12. CDR3 DNA sequence: TGTGCCAGCAGCTTAAAGGGCGGGGGGCCCAAGGGTACGCAGTATTTT. This gives the protein CASSLKGGGPKGTQYF.

J is TRBJ1-1 and V is TRBV19, with 10 nucleotides matching TRBD1. Germline lookup yields CDR1 LNHDA and CDR2 SQIVND (reference sequence). The V segment lost 5 bases and the J segment 6 bases; nucleotides outside the gene matches: 15. The CDR3 is 17 amino acids. Written as DNA, the CDR3 is TGTGCCAGTAGTCCCACATACGGGGGGACAGGGGCACCTGAAGCTTTCTTT. Its translation is CASSPTYGGTGAPEAFF.

This sequence joins TRBV27 and TRBJ1-5; 9 bases map to TRBD1. Germline V lookup: CDR1 MNHEY, CDR2 SMNVEV (reference sequence). The length of the CDR3 is 20 residues. V was clipped by 2 bases and J by 0 bases; unmatched bases: 14. The CDR3 DNA sequence: TGTGCCAGCAGTTTACGTTATCCGGGACAGGGCTATTATAGCAATCAGCCCCAGCATTTT. The encoded protein is CASSLRYPGQGYYSNQPQHF.

The sample holds one count of this clone. The V gene is TRBV9, the J gene TRBJ1-2; D is unresolved. V lost 3 bases to trimming and J lost 2 bases, with 11 bases between them. This CDR3 has 14 amino acids. Germline V gives CDR1 SGDLS, CDR2 YYNGEE. CDR3 residues: CASSASPSNYGYTF. Written as DNA, the CDR3 is TGTGCCAGCAGCGCCTCCCCCTCCAACTATGGCTACACCTTC.

This chain links TRBV7-6 with TRBJ1-3, with TRBD1 matching over 7 bases. With 0 bases clipped from V and 0 bases from J, the junction kept 14 bases outside the gene matches. The CDR3 sequence is 20 residues long. The germline CDR1 and CDR2 sequences are SGHVS and FNYEAQ. The CDR3 spells CASSLAPGPTGPFSGNTIYF. CDR3 DNA: TGTGCCAGCAGCTTAGCCCCTGGCCCGACAGGGCCCTTCTCTGGAAACACCATATATTTT.

To note about this clone: A junction boundary mismatches the germline segment, possibly from a read error. This chain's CDR3 is CASTTIRSEAFF. The CDR3 DNA reads as TGTGCCAGCACTACCATCAGGTCTGAGGCTTTCTTT. J is TRBJ1-1 and V is TRBV25-1; D ambiguous. The CDR3 loop spans 12 amino acids. Germline CDR1 is MGHDK and CDR2 is SYGVNS.

The rearrangement joins TRBV18 to TRBJ2-5; maybe TRBD2 (6 bases). Germline CDR1 is KGHSH and CDR2 is LQKENI. V dropped 3 bases and J dropped 3 bases, with 17 bases sitting between them. The CDR3 spans 16 residues. CDR3 in DNA: TGTGCCAGCTCACCTCGGGAGAGCGGCTGGGAAGAGACCCAGTACTTC. Its protein is CASSPRESGWEETQYF.

The chain has TRBV5-1 and TRBJ2-7; the match to TRBD1 covers 7 bases. The CDR3 sequence is 15 residues long. Looked up from germline, CDR1 is SGHRS and CDR2 is YFSETQ. The V gene end was trimmed by 0 bases and the J gene end by 6 bases; junction bases not matched to a gene: 9. CDR3 amino acids: CASSLGPRDRGEQYF. CDR3 coding DNA: TGCGCCAGCAGCTTGGGACCCCGGGACAGAGGCGAGCAGTACTTC.

The chain recombines TRBV6-5 with TRBJ1-2, with D possibly being TRBD1 (5 bases). The V gene lost 5 bases and the J gene lost 2 bases, with 12 bases spanning the gap. The CDR3 covers 14 residues. The germline CDR1 and CDR2 sequences are MNHEY and SVGAGI. As DNA, the CDR3 is TGTGCCAGCAGTCCCGGGGGGGGGAACTATGGCTACACCTTC. Its translation: CASSPGGGNYGYTF.

This clone turned up a few times. This chain connects TRBV2 to TRBJ1-4; TRBD1 aligns across 7 bases. Losses at the gene ends were 11 bases for V and 4 bases for J; bases not matched to a gene: 4. The CDR3 loop spans 12 amino acids. Germline V CDR1 and CDR2: SNHLY, FYNNEI. CDR3 loop: CARGQFNEKLFF. DNA for the CDR3: TGTGCCCGGGGACAGTTTAATGAAAAACTGTTTTTT. Using reference TRBV2 and TRBJ1-4 for the parts outside the CDR3, the full variable domain is EPEVTQTPSHQVTQMGQEVILRCVPISNHLYFYWYRQILGQKVEFLVSFYNNEISEKSEIFDDQFSVERPDGSNFTLKIRSTKLEDSAMYFCARGQFNEKLFFGSGTQLSVL.

This rearrangement joins TRBV2 to TRBJ2-6; 10 nucleotides align to TRBD1. The CDR3 has 15 residues. CDR1 and CDR2 from the germline V gene are SNHLY and FYNNEI. V was pared by 8 bases and J by 1 base, with 2 bases of the junction left unmatched. The CDR3 loop reads CASDRGLSGANVLTF. CDR3 nucleotide sequence: TGTGCCAGCGACAGGGGGCTTTCTGGGGCCAACGTCCTGACTTTC.

The chain employs TRBV30 and TRBJ1-5; the match to TRBD1 covers 8 bases. Germline V CDR1 and CDR2: GTSNPN, SVGIG (reference sequence). The V and J ends lost 5 bases and 9 bases, in that order; junction bases with no gene match: 12. This CDR3 spans 14 amino acids. CDR3 nucleotides: TGTGCCTGGGGGGGACAACAGGGGGTTGGGCCCCAGCATTTT. It codes for CAWGGQQGVGPQHF.

V and J are TRBV29-1 and TRBJ2-1, with TRBD2 matching over 11 bases. The CDR3 is made up of 14 amino acids. V trimming: 6 bases; J trimming: 8 bases; junction bases outside the gene matches: 9. Germline V gives CDR1 SQVTM, CDR2 ANQGSEA. The CDR3: CSVLLAGVMHEQFF. The CDR3 coding sequence is TGCAGCGTATTACTAGCGGGAGTTATGCATGAGCAGTTCTTC.

V and J are TRBV5-8 and TRBJ2-1; D may be TRBD1 (5 bases). Germline CDR1 and CDR2: SGHTS and YDEGEE. The germline V and J ends were trimmed by 4 bases and 4 bases, with 9 bases remaining between them. The CDR3 has 13 residues. This CDR3 is CASSPNRYNEQFF. CDR3 sequence (DNA): TGTGCCAGCAGCCCCAACAGGTACAATGAGCAGTTCTTC.